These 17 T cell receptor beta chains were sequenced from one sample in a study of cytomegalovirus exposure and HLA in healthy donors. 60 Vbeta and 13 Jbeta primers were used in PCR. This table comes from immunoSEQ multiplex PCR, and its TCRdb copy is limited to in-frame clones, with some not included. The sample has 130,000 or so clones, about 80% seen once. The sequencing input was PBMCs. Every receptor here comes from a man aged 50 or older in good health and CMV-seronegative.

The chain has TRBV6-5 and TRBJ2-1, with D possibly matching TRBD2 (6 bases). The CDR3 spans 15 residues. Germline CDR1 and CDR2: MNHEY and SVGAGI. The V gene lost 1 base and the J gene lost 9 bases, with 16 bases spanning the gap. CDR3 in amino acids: CASSYWGTPGGEQFF. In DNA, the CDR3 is TGTGCCAGCAGTTACTGGGGGACTCCTGGGGGTGAGCAGTTCTTC.

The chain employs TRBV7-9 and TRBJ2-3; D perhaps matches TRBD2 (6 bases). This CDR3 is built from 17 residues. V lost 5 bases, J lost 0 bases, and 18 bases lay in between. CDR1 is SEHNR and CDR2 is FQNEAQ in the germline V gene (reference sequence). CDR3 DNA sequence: TGTGCCAGCAGCCCAATGGGGGGTGGGGCTAGCACAGATACGCAGTATTTT. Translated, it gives CASSPMGGGASTDTQYF.

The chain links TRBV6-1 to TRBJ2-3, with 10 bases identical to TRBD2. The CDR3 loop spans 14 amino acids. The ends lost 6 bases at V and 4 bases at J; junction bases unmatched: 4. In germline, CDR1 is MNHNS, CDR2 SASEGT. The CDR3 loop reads CASRSGRAADTQYF. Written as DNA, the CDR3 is TGTGCCAGCAGGAGCGGGAGGGCCGCAGATACGCAGTATTTT.

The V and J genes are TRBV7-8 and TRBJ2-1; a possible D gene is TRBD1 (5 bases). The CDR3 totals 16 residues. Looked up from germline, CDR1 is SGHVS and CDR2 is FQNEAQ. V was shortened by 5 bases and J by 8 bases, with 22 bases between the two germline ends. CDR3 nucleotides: TGTGCCAGCAGCCCAGACTGGAACTCTTGGGGCGATGAGCAGTTCTTC. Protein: CASSPDWNSWGDEQFF.

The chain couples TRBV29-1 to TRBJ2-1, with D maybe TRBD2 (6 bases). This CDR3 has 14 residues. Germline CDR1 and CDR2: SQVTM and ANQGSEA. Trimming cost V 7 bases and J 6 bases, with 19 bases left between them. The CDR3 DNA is TGCAGCGCGACCCGGGAGCGAGGCCTCAATGAGCAGTTCTTC. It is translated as CSATRERGLNEQFF.

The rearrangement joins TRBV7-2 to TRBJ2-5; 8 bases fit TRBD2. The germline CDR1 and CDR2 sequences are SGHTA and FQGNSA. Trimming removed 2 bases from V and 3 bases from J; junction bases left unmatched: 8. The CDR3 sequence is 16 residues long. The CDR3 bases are TGTGCCAGCAGCTTATCGGGGGGGTCGCCAAAAGAGACCCAGTACTTC. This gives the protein CASSLSGGSPKETQYF.

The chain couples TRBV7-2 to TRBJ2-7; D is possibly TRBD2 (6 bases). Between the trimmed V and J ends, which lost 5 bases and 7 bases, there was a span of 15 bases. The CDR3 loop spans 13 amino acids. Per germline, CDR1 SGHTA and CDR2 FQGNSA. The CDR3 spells CASSRSSGREQYF. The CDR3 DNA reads TGTGCCAGCAGCCGAAGTAGCGGTAGAGAGCAGTACTTC.

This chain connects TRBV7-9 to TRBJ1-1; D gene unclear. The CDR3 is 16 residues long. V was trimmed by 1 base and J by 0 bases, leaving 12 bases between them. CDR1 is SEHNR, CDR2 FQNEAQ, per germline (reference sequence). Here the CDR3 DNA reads TGTGCCAGCAGCTTAGAGCCTCGCTCCATGAACACTGAAGCTTTCTTT. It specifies CASSLEPRSMNTEAFF.

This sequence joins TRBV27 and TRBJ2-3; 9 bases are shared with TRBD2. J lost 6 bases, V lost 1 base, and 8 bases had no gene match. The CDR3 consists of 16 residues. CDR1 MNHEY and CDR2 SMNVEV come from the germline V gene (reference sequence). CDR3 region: CASSLYASGAGDTQYF. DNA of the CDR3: TGTGCCAGCAGTTTATATGCTAGCGGGGCCGGGGATACGCAGTATTTT.

DNA for the CDR3: TGCGCCAGCAGCTCCCGGGCCGGGACAGGGCGTGGAAACACCATATATTTT. It yields the protein CASSSRAGTGRGNTIYF. This chain uses TRBV5-1 with TRBJ1-3, with 9 bases lining up with TRBD1. CDR1 SGHRS and CDR2 YFSETQ come from the germline V gene. The trim removed 3 bases at V and 3 bases at J, leaving 10 bases unmatched. This CDR3 has 17 amino acids.

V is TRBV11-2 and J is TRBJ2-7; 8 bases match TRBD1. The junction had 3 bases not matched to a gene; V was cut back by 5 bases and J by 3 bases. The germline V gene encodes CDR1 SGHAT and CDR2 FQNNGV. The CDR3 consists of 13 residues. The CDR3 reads CASSPGQDYEQYF. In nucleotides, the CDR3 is TGTGCCAGCAGCCCGGGACAGGACTACGAGCAGTACTTC.

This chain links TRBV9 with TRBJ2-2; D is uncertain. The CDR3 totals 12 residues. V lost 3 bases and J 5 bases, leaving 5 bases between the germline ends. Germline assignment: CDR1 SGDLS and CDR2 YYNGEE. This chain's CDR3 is CASSAKTGELFF. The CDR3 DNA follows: TGTGCCAGCAGCGCAAAAACCGGGGAGCTGTTTTTT.

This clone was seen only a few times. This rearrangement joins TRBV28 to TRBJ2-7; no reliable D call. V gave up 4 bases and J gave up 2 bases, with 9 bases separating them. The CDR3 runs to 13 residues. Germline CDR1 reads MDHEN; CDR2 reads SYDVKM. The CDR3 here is CASSYLRAYEQYF. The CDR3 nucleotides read TGTGCCAGCAGTTACCTACGGGCCTACGAGCAGTACTTC.

DNA of the CDR3: TGTGCCAGCAAACGCGACCGGGTTAAGTACGAGCAGTACTTC. Translating gives CASKRDRVKYEQYF. The J gene is TRBJ2-7, the V gene TRBV28, with D hard to call. Germline V gene sequence: CDR1 MDHEN, CDR2 SYDVKM. There are 14 residues in the CDR3. Trimming cost V 7 bases and J 4 bases, with 17 bases left between them.

The CDR3 bases are TGTGCTAGTGGTACCGGGACTAGCGGGAGGGTTGAGCAGTTCTTC. Protein: CASGTGTSGRVEQFF. The chain is built from TRBV12-5 and TRBJ2-1; 16 bases fit TRBD2. J gave up 9 bases and V 5 bases, and 4 bases lay outside the gene matches. CDR1 and CDR2 from the germline V gene are LGHNT and FRNRAP. This CDR3 is 15 amino acids long.

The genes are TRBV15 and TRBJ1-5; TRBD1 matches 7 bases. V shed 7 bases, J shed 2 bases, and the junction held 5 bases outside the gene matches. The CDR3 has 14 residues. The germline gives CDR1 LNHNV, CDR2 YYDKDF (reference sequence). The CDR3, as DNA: TGTGCCACCACCGGCCAGGGGGGCAATCAGCCCCAGCATTTT. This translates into CATTGQGGNQPQHF.

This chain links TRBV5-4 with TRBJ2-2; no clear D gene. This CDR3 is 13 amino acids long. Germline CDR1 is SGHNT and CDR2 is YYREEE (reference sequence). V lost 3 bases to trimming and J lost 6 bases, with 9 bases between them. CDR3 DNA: TGTGCCAGCAGCTCCCCTCCCCCCGGGGAGCTGTTTTTT. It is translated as CASSSPPPGELFF.